One sample yielded the 26 T cell receptor beta chains listed below, sequenced in a study of shared clonotypes between healthy human individuals. Libraries were prepared by immunoSEQ multiplex PCR; TCRdb keeps only in-frame clonotypes and omits some of them. The sample contains about 450,000 clones, less than 80% of which appear only once. The sample comprised PBMCs. These receptors came from a woman aged 40 to 55 in good health. Some clones in this sample may be carry-over from other donors' samples.

The chain is built from TRBV28 and TRBJ1-1; possibly TRBD1 for D (5 bases). The germline CDR1 and CDR2 sequences are MDHEN and SYDVKM. The ends were cut back, 3 bases at V and 5 bases at J, with 7 bases in the middle. CDR3 length equals 12 residues. CDR3 bases: TGTGCCAGCAGTTTTCGGGGGACTGAAGCTTTCTTT. It codes for CASSFRGTEAFF.

This clone was counted a single time. V usage is TRBV6-1 and J usage is TRBJ2-7; D unclear. From germline, CDR1 is MNHNS and CDR2 SASEGT. V lost 0 bases, J lost 5 bases, and 5 bases lay in between. The CDR3 runs 12 residues. CDR3 residues: CASSEATHEQYF. CDR3 bases: TGTGCCAGCAGTGAAGCCACGCACGAGCAGTACTTC.

V gene TRBV15 combines with J gene TRBJ2-2, with D possibly TRBD2 on 5 matching bases. This CDR3 spans 15 amino acids. V was pared by 1 base and J by 5 bases, with 11 bases between. CDR1 LNHNV and CDR2 YYDKDF come from the germline V gene (reference sequence). Here the CDR3 reads CATSRGGERTGELFF. The CDR3 coding sequence is TGTGCCACCAGCAGAGGGGGAGAAAGGACCGGGGAGCTGTTTTTT.

With respect to this clone: Other DNA sequences in the same sample also yield this CDR3. This chain links TRBV30 with TRBJ2-3; the D call may be TRBD1 or TRBD2 (6 bases each). Germline V gives CDR1 GTSNPN, CDR2 SVGIG (reference sequence). The CDR3 extends over 13 amino acids. V was cut by 1 base and J by 3 bases, with 8 bases left in between. CDR3 amino acids: CAWSGGGTDTQYF. DNA of the CDR3: TGTGCCTGGAGTGGAGGGGGGACAGATACGCAGTATTTT.

This clone was counted only a few times. This sequence joins TRBV19 and TRBJ2-7, with D perhaps being TRBD1 or TRBD2 (5 bases each). The V end was cut by 0 bases, the J end by 4 bases, with 13 bases between. Germline assignment: CDR1 LNHDA and CDR2 SQIVND (reference sequence). The length of the CDR3 is 15 residues. CDR3 region: CASSIDPGPRYEQYF. In DNA form, the CDR3 reads TGTGCCAGTAGTATAGACCCGGGACCCCGATACGAGCAGTACTTC.

The CDR3 DNA is TGTGCCAGCAGCAAGACAAGGCATCAGCCCCAGCATTTT. Translation: CASSKTRHQPQHF. The chain recombines TRBV21-1 with TRBJ1-5; whether TRBD1, the table's D call, matches the DNA was not checked. TRBV21-1 is recorded as a pseudogene. The CDR3 runs 13 residues.

V and J are TRBV9 and TRBJ1-2, with unresolved D. From germline, CDR1 is SGDLS and CDR2 YYNGEE. V lost 0 bases and J lost 7, with 16 bases in between. The CDR3 is made up of 15 amino acids. The CDR3 region is CASSVDRSSRSGYTF. The CDR3 region has the DNA TGTGCCAGCAGCGTAGATCGTTCTTCCAGGAGTGGCTACACCTTC.

The chain links TRBV7-2 to TRBJ2-7; the D call may be TRBD1 or TRBD2 (6 bases each). The V end was cut by 1 base, the J end by 9 bases, with 13 bases between. CDR3 length: 13 residues. Germline CDR1 and CDR2: SGHTA and FQGNSA. The CDR3 bases are TGTGCCAGCAGCTTAGAGGAGGGGGTGGGGCAGTACTTC. Translated: CASSLEEGVGQYF.

Concerning this clone: Sequence at one end of the junction differs from germline and may be a read error. The chain couples TRBV2 to TRBJ1-2; D is unclear. This CDR3 is 8 amino acids long. The germline V gene encodes CDR1 SNHLY and CDR2 FYNNEI. The CDR3 spells CASSVRNF. The CDR3 DNA reads TGTGCCAGCAGTGTCAGGAACTTC. The variable domain in full, with the rest retrieved from reference TRBV2 and TRBJ1-2, is EPEVTQTPSHQVTQMGQEVILRCVPISNHLYFYWYRQILGQKVEFLVSFYNNEISEKSEIFDDQFSVERPDGSNFTLKIRSTKLEDSAMYFCASSVRNFGSGTRLTVV.

This clone was seen ten or more times. The V and J genes are TRBV27 and TRBJ2-7; D unclear. The CDR3 loop spans 13 amino acids. V was trimmed by 2 bases and J by 5 bases, leaving 10 bases between them. CDR1 MNHEY and CDR2 SMNVEV come from the germline V gene (reference sequence). The CDR3 spells CASSLSPYNEQYF. CDR3 coding DNA: TGTGCCAGCAGTTTAAGTCCTTACAACGAGCAGTACTTC.

The chain links TRBV19 to TRBJ2-7; 8 bases match TRBD2. CDR1 is LNHDA and CDR2 is SQIVND in the germline V gene (reference sequence). The CDR3 has 12 amino acids. The DNA of the CDR3 is TGTGCTGAACTAGCGGATATCTACGAGCAGTACTTC. It specifies CAELADIYEQYF.

The V and J genes are TRBV27 and TRBJ2-7; D not resolved. CDR1 and CDR2 (germline): MNHEY, SMNVEV (reference sequence). The CDR3 extends over 14 amino acids. Trimming pared 2 bases from V and 0 bases from J, leaving 8 bases between. The CDR3 nucleotides read TGTGCCAGCAGTTTAAGCAGCTACTCCTACGAGCAGTACTTC. It codes for CASSLSSYSYEQYF.

The rearrangement links TRBV29-1 to TRBJ2-1, with TRBD2 matching over 9 bases. The CDR3 spans 16 residues. V gave up 6 bases and J gave up 1 base; unmatched junction bases: 10. Germline lookup yields CDR1 SQVTM and CDR2 ANQGSEA. The chain's CDR3 is CSVATGAGGSYNEQFF. CDR3 in DNA: TGCAGCGTAGCAACAGGGGCGGGAGGGTCCTACAATGAGCAGTTCTTC.

In regard to this clone: A much larger clone sits a single nucleotide away, making a read error possible. V gene TRBV18 combines with J gene TRBJ2-7, with D perhaps TRBD1 (5 bases). Trimming stripped 2 bases from V and 6 bases from J, with 11 bases between. This CDR3 has 13 residues. Germline CDR1 KGHSH, CDR2 LQKENI. CDR3 DNA sequence: TGTGCCAGCTCACCAGGGCAGGGCTGCGAGCAGTACTTC. Translation: CASSPGQGCEQYF.

The chain's CDR3 is CASSPSSQGHTGELFF. The CDR3 nucleotides are TGTGCCAGCTCACCTAGCAGTCAAGGACACACCGGGGAGCTGTTTTTT. The chain has TRBV18 and TRBJ2-2; D is unresolved. CDR3 length equals 16 residues. CDR1 is KGHSH and CDR2 is LQKENI in the germline V gene. Trimming pared 3 bases from V and 3 bases from J, leaving 14 bases between.

Note on this clone: A single base separates this from a much larger clone, so it may be a read error. The gene calls are TRBV7-2 and TRBJ2-3; no definite D call. Germline values: CDR1 SGHTA, CDR2 FQGNSA. Trimming stripped 1 base from V and 1 base from J, with 3 bases between. The CDR3 is 13 amino acids. This chain's CDR3 is CASSLEGTDTQYF. The CDR3 DNA follows: TGTGCCAGCAGCTTAGAAGGCACAGATACGCAGTATTTT.

The sample holds one count of this clone. The V call is TRBV7-9, the J call TRBJ1-5, with 7 bases lining up with TRBD1. This CDR3 region has 16 residues. CDR1 is SEHNR, CDR2 FQNEAQ, per germline (reference sequence). With V trimmed by 4 bases and J by 3 bases, 9 bases remained unmatched. CDR3 coding DNA: TGTGCCAGCAGCTACTCGACCGGGACAGTCAATCAGCCCCAGCATTTT. It yields the protein CASSYSTGTVNQPQHF.

The chain is built from TRBV28 and TRBJ2-2; the D gene is possibly TRBD1 (6 bases). The germline V gene has CDR1 MDHEN and CDR2 SYDVKM. The V end lost 6 bases, the J end lost 4 bases, and 15 bases lay between the germline ends. The CDR3 contains 15 residues. In DNA form, the CDR3 reads TGTGCCAGCAGGGTGAATTTACAGGGCACCGGGGAGCTGTTTTTT. It codes for CASRVNLQGTGELFF. Using reference TRBV28 and TRBJ2-2 for the parts outside the CDR3, the full variable domain is DVKVTQSSRYLVKRTGEKVFLECVQDMDHENMFWYRQDPGLGLRLIYFSYDVKMKEKGDIPEGYSVSREKKERFSLILESASTNQTSMYLCASRVNLQGTGELFFGEGSRLTVL.

The V gene is TRBV10-3, the J gene TRBJ2-7; a weak D match, TRBD2 (5 bases). CDR1 is ENHRY, CDR2 SYGVKD, per germline. The CDR3 is 13 residues long. Between the trimmed V and J ends, which lost 4 bases and 7 bases, there was a span of 14 bases. This CDR3 is CAISVGLPGEQYF. The CDR3 region has the DNA TGTGCCATCAGTGTTGGGCTTCCGGGGGAGCAGTACTTC.

This chain links TRBV4-3 with TRBJ2-7; tentative D call: TRBD1 (5 bases). The CDR3 totals 14 residues. The V and J ends lost 0 bases and 5 bases respectively, with 11 bases between them. The germline V gene has CDR1 LGHNA and CDR2 YSLEER. CDR3 in DNA: TGCGCCAGCAGCCAAGAAATGGTGGGGCACGAGCAGTACTTC. It translates to CASSQEMVGHEQYF.

The genes are TRBV6-6 and TRBJ2-2; D gene ambiguous. Germline V lookup: CDR1 MNHNY, CDR2 SVGAGI (reference sequence). Trimming removed 0 bases from V and 3 bases from J, with 5 bases in between. The CDR3 covers 14 residues. CDR3 residues: CASSYSGDTGELFF. For the CDR3, the DNA is TGTGCCAGCAGTTACTCCGGAGACACCGGGGAGCTGTTTTTT.

The chain recombines TRBV9 with TRBJ2-2, with TRBD2 as a possible D gene (6 bases). This CDR3 spans 18 amino acids. With 3 bases removed from V and 8 bases from J, the gap between germline ends came to 26 bases. Germline V gene lookup returns CDR1 SGDLS and CDR2 YYNGEE. Here the CDR3 reads CASSDATVAGSPPGELFF. CDR3 nucleotide sequence: TGTGCCAGCAGCGACGCCACGGTCGCGGGAAGTCCACCGGGGGAGCTGTTTTTT.

The V gene is TRBV7-2, the J gene TRBJ2-2, with 7 bases that match TRBD2. The V and J ends lost 1 base and 4 bases, in that order; junction bases with no gene match: 3. This CDR3 comprises 15 residues. Germline-derived CDR1 and CDR2 are SGHTA and FQGNSA. CDR3 in DNA: TGTGCCAGCAGCTTAGTCTGGGGGGGCACCGGGGAGCTGTTTTTT. This gives the protein CASSLVWGGTGELFF.

The rearrangement joins TRBV5-6 to TRBJ1-3; 7 bases are shared with TRBD1. Germline CDR1 reads SGHDT; CDR2 reads YYEEEE. V shed 0 bases and J 8 bases; nucleotides not matched to a gene: 11. The CDR3 length is 16 residues. The CDR3 nucleotides are TGTGCCAGCAGCTTGGCCCCCACGGCAGGGGGTGACACCATATATTTT. This codes for CASSLAPTAGGDTIYF.

Note on this clone: A much larger clone differs by one base, so this may be a read error. Other DNA sequences in this sample translate to the same CDR3. V usage is TRBV7-9 and J usage is TRBJ2-7; D gene ambiguous. The germline CDR1 and CDR2 sequences are SEHNR and FQNEAQ (reference sequence). Between the trimmed V and J ends, which lost 4 bases and 3 bases, there was a span of 4 bases. The CDR3 totals 11 residues. The CDR3, as DNA: TGTGCCAGCAGCTCCTACTACGAGCAGTACTTC. Translation: CASSSYYEQYF.

This chain joins TRBV19 and TRBJ2-7; 11 nucleotides line up with TRBD2. The CDR3 covers 13 residues. Germline values: CDR1 LNHDA, CDR2 SQIVND (reference sequence). The V gene end was trimmed by 3 bases and the J gene end by 9 bases; junction bases not matched to a gene: 4. In nucleotides, the CDR3 is TGTGCCAGTAGTATCGGGACTAGCGGCGGGCAGTACTTC. Its protein product is CASSIGTSGGQYF.